The rows below give T cell receptor beta chains drawn from one sample of a study of T cell responses to AZD1222 COVID-19 vaccine. The protocol was immunoSEQ multiplex PCR, while the TCRdb copy is restricted to in-frame clones and leaves out a portion. The sample lists approximately 100,000 clones; less than 90% were seen once. Sequences were derived from peripheral blood, sampled on day 0 of AZD1222 vaccination. These receptors originate from an adult in good health. Each CDR3 is given with its conserved first and last residue. The order of the fields is clone size, V gene, J gene, D gene, CDR3 protein, CDR3 DNA. The D gene is left open where the match is weak. Size values are once, few and many counts, or a class for expanded clones, and some rows have none.

clone size: NA; V gene: TRBV19; J gene: TRBJ1-2; D gene: TRBD1; CDR3 protein: CASSGDHRGRGRGYTF; CDR3 DNA: TGTGCCAGTAGTGGTGATCATCGGGGCAGGGGGAGAGGCTACACCTTC
clone size: NA; V gene: TRBV6-2/TRBV6-3; J gene: TRBJ2-7; D gene: TRBD2; CDR3 protein: CASSRSGGSDEQYF; CDR3 DNA: TGTGCCAGCAGTCGTAGCGGGGGTTCAGACGAGCAGTACTTC
clone size: NA; V gene: TRBV20-1; J gene: TRBJ1-5; D gene: NA; CDR3 protein: CSASLGTGPQHF; CDR3 DNA: TGCAGTGCTAGTCTGGGGACCGGGCCCCAGCATTTT
clone size: NA; V gene: TRBV10-3; J gene: TRBJ1-5; D gene: NA; CDR3 protein: CASNPTGNQPQHF; CDR3 DNA: TGTGCCTCCAACCCGACGGGCAATCAGCCCCAGCATTTT
clone size: NA; V gene: TRBV12-5; J gene: TRBJ1-3; D gene: NA; CDR3 protein: CASGRDASSGNTIYF; CDR3 DNA: TGTGCTAGTGGTCGGGACGCGAGCTCTGGAAACACCATATATTTT
clone size: NA; V gene: TRBV19; J gene: TRBJ1-5; D gene: NA; CDR3 protein: CAGSPGFGVNQPQHF; CDR3 DNA: TGTGCCGGCTCCCCGGGCTTTGGAGTCAATCAGCCCCAGCATTTT
clone size: NA; V gene: TRBV27; J gene: TRBJ1-1; D gene: NA; CDR3 protein: CASRFGRGGTEAFF; CDR3 DNA: TGTGCCAGCAGATTTGGACGGGGGGGGACTGAAGCTTTCTTT
clone size: NA; V gene: TRBV7-9; J gene: TRBJ1-1; D gene: NA; CDR3 protein: CASSPWQNTEAFF; CDR3 DNA: TGTGCCAGCAGCCCATGGCAGAACACTGAAGCTTTCTTT
clone size: NA; V gene: TRBV7-8; J gene: TRBJ1-4; D gene: TRBD1; CDR3 protein: CASSRGTGANEKLFF; CDR3 DNA: TGTGCCAGCAGCCGTGGGACAGGGGCTAATGAAAAACTGTTTTTT
clone size: NA; V gene: TRBV5-6; J gene: TRBJ2-7; D gene: NA; CDR3 protein: CASSWGNAYEQYF; CDR3 DNA: TGTGCCAGCAGCTGGGGGAACGCCTACGAGCAGTACTTC
clone size: once; V gene: TRBV24-1; J gene: TRBJ1-5; D gene: NA; CDR3 protein: CATDFQGKGQPQHF; CDR3 DNA: TGTGCCACCGACTTTCAGGGAAAAGGTCAGCCCCAGCATTTT
clone size: NA; V gene: TRBV10-3; J gene: TRBJ1-5; D gene: NA; CDR3 protein: CAISDEGRGQPQHF; CDR3 DNA: TGTGCCATCAGTGATGAGGGGCGAGGGCAGCCCCAGCATTTT
clone size: few; V gene: TRBV28; J gene: TRBJ1-4; D gene: NA; CDR3 protein: CASSFQGTPEDEKLFF; CDR3 DNA: TGTGCCAGCAGTTTTCAGGGGACGCCCGAAGATGAAAAACTGTTTTTT
clone size: NA; V gene: TRBV19; J gene: TRBJ1-6; D gene: NA; CDR3 protein: CASSRDTSPLHF; CDR3 DNA: TGTGCCAGTAGTAGGGACACATCACCCCTCCACTTT
clone size: NA; V gene: TRBV19; J gene: TRBJ1-1; D gene: TRBD1; CDR3 protein: CASSLPGGTEAFF; CDR3 DNA: TGTGCCAGTAGTCTCCCAGGGGGCACTGAAGCTTTCTTT
clone size: NA; V gene: TRBV6-5; J gene: TRBJ2-5; D gene: TRBD2; CDR3 protein: CASSIAGVETQYF; CDR3 DNA: TGTGCCAGCAGTATAGCGGGGGTAGAGACCCAGTACTTC
clone size: NA; V gene: TRBV6-4; J gene: TRBJ2-1; D gene: NA; CDR3 protein: CASSDRDPGEQFF; CDR3 DNA: TGTGCCAGCAGTGACCGGGACCCGGGTGAGCAGTTCTTC
clone size: NA; V gene: TRBV6-2/TRBV6-3; J gene: TRBJ1-6; D gene: NA; CDR3 protein: CASSYFGLLGNSPLHF; CDR3 DNA: TGTGCCAGCAGTTACTTCGGGTTACTGGGAAATTCACCCCTCCACTTT
clone size: NA; V gene: TRBV5-1; J gene: TRBJ2-7; D gene: NA; CDR3 protein: CASSQQGPAVEQYF; CDR3 DNA: TGCGCCAGCAGCCAACAGGGTCCGGCTGTCGAGCAGTACTTC
clone size: NA; V gene: TRBV30; J gene: TRBJ1-4; D gene: NA; CDR3 protein: CAWSAGTHEKLFF; CDR3 DNA: TGTGCCTGGAGTGCCGGGACCCATGAAAAACTGTTTTTT
clone size: NA; V gene: TRBV9; J gene: TRBJ2-3; D gene: TRBD2; CDR3 protein: CASSVALSGASTDTQYF; CDR3 DNA: TGTGCCAGCAGCGTAGCGCTTAGCGGGGCTAGCACAGATACGCAGTATTTT
clone size: NA; V gene: TRBV3-1/TRBV3-2; J gene: TRBJ1-2; D gene: TRBD1; CDR3 protein: CASSQGGQGPYGYTF; CDR3 DNA: TGTGCCAGCAGCCAAGGAGGACAGGGGCCCTATGGCTACACCTTC
clone size: NA; V gene: TRBV5-1; J gene: TRBJ1-3; D gene: NA; CDR3 protein: CASSLAGDTIYF; CDR3 DNA: TGCGCCAGCAGCTTGGCAGGGGACACCATATATTTT
clone size: NA; V gene: TRBV7-6; J gene: TRBJ1-4; D gene: NA; CDR3 protein: CASSLRVRARTNEKLFF; CDR3 DNA: TGTGCCAGCAGCTTAAGGGTCAGGGCGAGAACTAATGAAAAACTGTTTTTT
clone size: NA; V gene: TRBV18; J gene: TRBJ2-7; D gene: TRBD1; CDR3 protein: CASSLYRDSSYEQYF; CDR3 DNA: TGTGCCAGCTCACTCTACCGGGACAGCTCCTACGAGCAGTACTTC
clone size: NA; V gene: TRBV5-6; J gene: TRBJ1-1; D gene: NA; CDR3 protein: CASSLAVVGKRGEAFF; CDR3 DNA: TGTGCCAGCAGCTTGGCCGTGGTGGGGAAAAGGGGGGAAGCTTTCTTT
clone size: NA; V gene: TRBV6-6; J gene: TRBJ2-1; D gene: NA; CDR3 protein: CATSIGGPGEQFF; CDR3 DNA: TGTGCCACCTCCATAGGAGGACCGGGTGAGCAGTTCTTC
clone size: NA; V gene: TRBV5-1; J gene: TRBJ1-5; D gene: TRBD1; CDR3 protein: CASSRDPQGSGNQPQHF; CDR3 DNA: TGCGCCAGCAGCCGGGACCCACAGGGGTCTGGCAATCAGCCCCAGCATTTT
clone size: NA; V gene: TRBV19; J gene: TRBJ1-2; D gene: NA; CDR3 protein: CASSMRASGANYGYTF; CDR3 DNA: TGTGCCAGTAGTATGAGGGCATCCGGAGCTAACTATGGCTACACCTTC
clone size: NA; V gene: TRBV7-8; J gene: TRBJ1-6; D gene: NA; CDR3 protein: CASSLIGSYNSPLHF; CDR3 DNA: TGTGCCAGCAGCTTAATAGGCTCCTATAATTCACCCCTCCACTTT
clone size: once; V gene: TRBV19; J gene: TRBJ1-5; D gene: NA; CDR3 protein: CASSIDNQNQPQHF; CDR3 DNA: TGTGCCAGTAGTATAGACAACCAAAATCAGCCCCAGCATTTT
clone size: NA; V gene: TRBV19; J gene: TRBJ2-7; D gene: NA; CDR3 protein: CASSTGLGAHYEQYF; CDR3 DNA: TGTGCCAGTAGTACCGGTCTAGGGGCCCATTACGAGCAGTACTTC